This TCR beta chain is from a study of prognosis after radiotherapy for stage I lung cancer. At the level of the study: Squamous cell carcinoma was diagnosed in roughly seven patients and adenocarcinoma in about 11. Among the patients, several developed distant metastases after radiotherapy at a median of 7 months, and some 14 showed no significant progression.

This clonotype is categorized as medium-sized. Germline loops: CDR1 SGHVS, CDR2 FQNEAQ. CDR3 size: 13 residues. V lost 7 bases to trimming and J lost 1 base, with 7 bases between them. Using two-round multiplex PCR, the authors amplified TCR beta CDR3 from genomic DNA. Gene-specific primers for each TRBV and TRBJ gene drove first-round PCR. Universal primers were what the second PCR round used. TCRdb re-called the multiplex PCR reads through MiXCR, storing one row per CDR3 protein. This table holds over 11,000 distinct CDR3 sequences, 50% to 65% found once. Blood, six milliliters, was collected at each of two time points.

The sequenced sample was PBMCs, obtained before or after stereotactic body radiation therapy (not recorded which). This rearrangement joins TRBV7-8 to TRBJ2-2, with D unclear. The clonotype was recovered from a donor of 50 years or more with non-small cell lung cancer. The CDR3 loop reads CASKPRNTGELFF. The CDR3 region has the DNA TGTGCCAGCAAACCTAGGAACACCGGGGAGCTGTTTTTT.